These T cell receptor beta chains were read from a single sample in a study of blood T cell repertoires in COVID-19. Clones were sequenced by immunoSEQ multiplex PCR, and TCRdb holds only the in-frame ones, with some missing. The sample consists of more than 80,000 clones, approximately 88% of them appearing once. Sequencing was carried out using peripheral blood. These receptors came from an elderly man with acute or convalescent COVID-19. Each CDR3 is given with its conserved first and last residue. The D gene is left open where the match is weak. Clone size is given for some rows only: seen once, a few or many times, or a class if the clone is expanded.

TRBD1	TRBV19	-	TRBJ1-1	CASSPRTGGVGTEAFF	TGTGCCAGTAGTCCCCGGACAGGGGGCGTAGGCACTGAAGCTTTCTTT
TRBD1	TRBV11-1	-	TRBJ2-5	CASSWGQTQETQYF	TGTGCCAGCAGCTGGGGACAGACCCAAGAGACCCAGTACTTC
-	TRBV24-1	-	TRBJ1-3	CATTLPGNTIYF	TGTGCCACCACCCTACCTGGAAACACCATATATTTT
-	TRBV7-3	few	TRBJ2-5	CASSPQEGRTQYF	TGTGCCAGCAGCCCCCAGGAGGGGAGAACCCAGTACTTC
-	TRBV29-1	-	TRBJ1-2	CSVEKGTSYGYTF	TGCAGCGTTGAAAAAGGGACTTCCTATGGCTACACCTTC
TRBD1	TRBV6-5	-	TRBJ2-7	CASRGTGRDEQYF	TGTGCCAGCAGGGGGACAGGGAGGGACGAGCAGTACTTC
TRBD2	TRBV4-2	-	TRBJ2-7	CASSQAGSGGTYEQYF	TGTGCCAGCAGCCAAGCGGGGAGCGGGGGTACCTACGAGCAGTACTTC
TRBD2	TRBV10-3	-	TRBJ2-2	CAIRNQWTSGAGELFF	TGTGCCATCAGGAATCAGTGGACTAGCGGGGCTGGGGAGCTGTTTTTT
TRBD2	TRBV7-2	-	TRBJ2-1	CASSLDPGLVFEQFF	TGTGCCAGCAGCTTAGATCCGGGACTAGTATTTGAGCAGTTCTTC
-	TRBV24-1	-	TRBJ2-3	CATSVSTDTQYF	TGTGCCACCAGCGTGAGCACAGATACGCAGTATTTT
-	TRBV12-3/TRBV12-4	-	TRBJ1-1	CASTRQANTEAFF	TGTGCCAGCACGAGACAGGCGAACACTGAAGCTTTCTTT
TRBD2	TRBV9	few	TRBJ2-1	CASSSSGRPSNEQFF	TGTGCCAGCAGCAGTAGCGGGAGGCCATCCAATGAGCAGTTCTTC
-	TRBV7-2	-	TRBJ1-2	CASSLFRENYGYTF	TGTGCCAGCAGCTTATTCAGGGAAAACTATGGCTACACCTTC
TRBD1	TRBV10-3	-	TRBJ2-6	CAISELTGSGANVLTF	TGTGCCATCAGTGAGCTGACAGGGTCTGGGGCCAACGTCCTGACTTTC
TRBD1	TRBV9	-	TRBJ1-4	CASSANRGPNEKLFF	TGTGCCAGCAGCGCAAACAGGGGTCCTAATGAAAAACTGTTTTTT
TRBD1	TRBV28	-	TRBJ1-2	CASMQGASNGYTF	TGTGCCAGCATGCAGGGGGCGTCAAACGGCTACACCTTC
TRBD1	TRBV6-1	-	TRBJ1-2	CASSEGQGSNYGYTF	TGTGCCAGCAGTGAAGGACAGGGATCTAACTATGGCTACACCTTC
-	TRBV6-6	-	TRBJ1-5	CASSYSEANQPQHF	TGTGCCAGCAGTTACTCTGAGGCCAATCAGCCCCAGCATTTT
-	TRBV7-2	-	TRBJ2-3	CASSPPGVDTQYF	TGTGCCAGCAGCCCCCCGGGGGTAGATACGCAGTATTTT
-	TRBV21-1	-	TRBJ2-1	CASSKAAESYNEQFF	TGTGCCAGCAGCAAAGCAGCGGAGTCCTACAATGAGCAGTTCTTC
TRBD1	TRBV12-3/TRBV12-4	-	TRBJ1-2	CASSRGQDGYTF	TGTGCCAGCAGCCGGGGACAGGACGGCTACACCTTC
TRBD2	TRBV18	-	TRBJ2-1	CASSPPGTSRNEQFF	TGTGCCAGCTCACCTCCCGGGACTAGCCGTAATGAGCAGTTCTTC
-	TRBV18	once	TRBJ1-5	CASSPREGDGNQPQHF	TGTGCCAGCTCACCGCGGGAGGGGGACGGCAATCAGCCCCAGCATTTT
-	TRBV18	once	TRBJ1-5	CASSQQENQPQHF	TGTGCCAGCTCGCAACAGGAGAATCAGCCCCAGCATTTT